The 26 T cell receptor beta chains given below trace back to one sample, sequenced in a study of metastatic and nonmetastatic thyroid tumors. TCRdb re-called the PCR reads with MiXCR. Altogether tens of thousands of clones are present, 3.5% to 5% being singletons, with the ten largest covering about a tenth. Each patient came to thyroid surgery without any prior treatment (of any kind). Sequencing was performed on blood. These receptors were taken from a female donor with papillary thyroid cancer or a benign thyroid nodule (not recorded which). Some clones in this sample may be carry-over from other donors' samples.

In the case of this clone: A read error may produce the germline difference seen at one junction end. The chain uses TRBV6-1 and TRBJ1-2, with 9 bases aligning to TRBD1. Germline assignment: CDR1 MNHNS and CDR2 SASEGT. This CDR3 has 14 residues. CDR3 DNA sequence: TGCGCCAGCAGTGAACCGGGACAGGGTGGTGTCTACACCTTC. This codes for CASSEPGQGGVYTF.

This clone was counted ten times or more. The CDR3 loop reads CATRGSTYEQYF. CDR3 sequence (DNA): TGTGCCACCCGGGGTTCGACATACGAGCAGTACTTC. The chain links TRBV2 to TRBJ2-7, with TRBD2 as a possible D gene (5 bases). The germline V and J ends were trimmed by 10 bases and 4 bases, with 14 bases remaining between them. Per the germline V gene, CDR1 is SNHLY and CDR2 is FYNNEI. There are 12 residues in the CDR3.

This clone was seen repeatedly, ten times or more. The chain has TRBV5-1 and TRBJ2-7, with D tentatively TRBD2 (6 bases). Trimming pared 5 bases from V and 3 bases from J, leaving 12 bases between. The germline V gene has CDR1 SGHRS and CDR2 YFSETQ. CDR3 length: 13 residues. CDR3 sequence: CASSYGGGYEQYF. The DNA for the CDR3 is TGCGCCAGCAGTTACGGGGGAGGCTACGAGCAGTACTTC. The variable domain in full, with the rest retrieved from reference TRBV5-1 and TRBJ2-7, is KAGVTQTPRYLIKTRGQQVTLSCSPISGHRSVSWYQQTPGQGLQFLFEYFSETQRNKGNFPGRFSGRQFSNSRSEMNVSTLELGDSALYLCASSYGGGYEQYFGPGTRLTVT.

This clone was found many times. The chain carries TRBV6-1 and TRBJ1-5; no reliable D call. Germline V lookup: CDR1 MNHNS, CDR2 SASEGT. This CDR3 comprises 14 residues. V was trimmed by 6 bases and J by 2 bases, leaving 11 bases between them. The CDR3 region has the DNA TGTGCCAGCAGAAGGAGGGCAGGCAATCAGCCCCAGCATTTT. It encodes CASRRRAGNQPQHF.

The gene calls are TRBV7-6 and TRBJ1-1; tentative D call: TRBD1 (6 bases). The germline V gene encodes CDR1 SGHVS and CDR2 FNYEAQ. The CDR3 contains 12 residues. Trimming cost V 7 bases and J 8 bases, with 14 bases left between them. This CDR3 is CASNLKTGEAFF. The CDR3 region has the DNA TGTGCCAGCAACTTGAAGACAGGAGAAGCTTTCTTT. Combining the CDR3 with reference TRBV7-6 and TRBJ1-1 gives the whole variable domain GAGVSQSPRYKVTKRGQDVALRCDPISGHVSLYWYRQALGQGPEFLTYFNYEAQQDKSGLPNDRFSAERPEGSISTLTIQRTEQRDSAMYRCASNLKTGEAFFGQGTRLTVV.

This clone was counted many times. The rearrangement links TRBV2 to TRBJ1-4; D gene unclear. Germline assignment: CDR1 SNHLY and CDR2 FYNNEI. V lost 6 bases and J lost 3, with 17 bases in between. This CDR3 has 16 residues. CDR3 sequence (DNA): TGTGCCAGCAGGCTCGAGAGTGTTTCGGCTAATGAAAAACTGTTTTTT. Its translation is CASRLESVSANEKLFF.

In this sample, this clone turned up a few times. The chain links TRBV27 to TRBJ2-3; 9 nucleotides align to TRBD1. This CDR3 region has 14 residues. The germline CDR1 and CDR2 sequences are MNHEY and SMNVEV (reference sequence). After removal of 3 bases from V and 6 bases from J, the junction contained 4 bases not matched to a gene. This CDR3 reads CASSFGTGWDTQYF. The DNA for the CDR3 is TGTGCCAGCAGTTTTGGGACAGGGTGGGATACGCAGTATTTT.

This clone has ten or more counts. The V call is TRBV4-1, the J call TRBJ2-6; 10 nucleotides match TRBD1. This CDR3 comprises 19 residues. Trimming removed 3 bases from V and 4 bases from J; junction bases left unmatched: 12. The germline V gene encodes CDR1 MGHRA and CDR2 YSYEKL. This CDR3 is CASSHPLGTGDSGANVLTF. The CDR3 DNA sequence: TGCGCCAGCAGCCACCCCCTAGGGACAGGGGACTCCGGGGCCAACGTCCTGACTTTC.

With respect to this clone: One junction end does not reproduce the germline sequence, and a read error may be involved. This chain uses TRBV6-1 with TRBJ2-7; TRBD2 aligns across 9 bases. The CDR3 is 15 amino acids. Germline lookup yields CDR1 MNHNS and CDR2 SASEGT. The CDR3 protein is CASSIAGAIDYEKYF. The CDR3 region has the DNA TGTGCCAGCAGCATAGCGGGAGCGATTGATTACGAGAAGTACTTC.

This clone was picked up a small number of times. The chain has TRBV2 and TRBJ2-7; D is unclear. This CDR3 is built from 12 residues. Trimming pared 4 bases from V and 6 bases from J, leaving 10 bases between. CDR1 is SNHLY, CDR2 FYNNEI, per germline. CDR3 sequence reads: CASSVYGAEQYF. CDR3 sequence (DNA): TGTGCCAGCAGTGTGTACGGTGCCGAGCAGTACTTC.

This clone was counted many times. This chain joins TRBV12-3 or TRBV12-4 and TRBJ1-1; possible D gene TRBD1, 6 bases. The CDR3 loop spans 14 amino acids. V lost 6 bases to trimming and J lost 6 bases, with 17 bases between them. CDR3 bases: TGTGCCAGCAGCTCATATACAGGGTTCCCTGAAGCTTTCTTT. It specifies CASSSYTGFPEAFF.

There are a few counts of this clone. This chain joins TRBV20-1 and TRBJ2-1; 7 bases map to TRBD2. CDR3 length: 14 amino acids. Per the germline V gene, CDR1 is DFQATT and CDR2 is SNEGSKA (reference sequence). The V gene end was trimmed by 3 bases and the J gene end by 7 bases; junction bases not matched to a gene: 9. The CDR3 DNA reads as TGCAGTGCTAGTTCGGGAGGCACAAGTAATGAGCAGTTCTTC. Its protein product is CSASSGGTSNEQFF.

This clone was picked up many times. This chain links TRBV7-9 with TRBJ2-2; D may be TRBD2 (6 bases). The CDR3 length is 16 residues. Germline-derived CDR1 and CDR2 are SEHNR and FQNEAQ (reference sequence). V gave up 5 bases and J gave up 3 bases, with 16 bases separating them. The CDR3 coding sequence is TGTGCCAGCAGCCATACTCCGGGACTCCACACCGGGGAGCTGTTTTTT. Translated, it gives CASSHTPGLHTGELFF. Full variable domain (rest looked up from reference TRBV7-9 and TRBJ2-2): DTGVSQNPRHKITKRGQNVTFRCDPISEHNRLYWYRQTLGQGPEFLTYFQNEAQLEKSRLLSDRFSAERPKGSFSTLEIQRTEQGDSAMYLCASSHTPGLHTGELFFGEGSRLTVL.

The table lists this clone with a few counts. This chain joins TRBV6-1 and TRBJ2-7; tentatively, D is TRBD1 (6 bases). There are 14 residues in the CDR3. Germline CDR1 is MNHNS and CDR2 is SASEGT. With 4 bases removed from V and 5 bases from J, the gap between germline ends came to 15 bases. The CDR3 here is CASSARVGGDEQYF. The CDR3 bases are TGTGCCAGCAGTGCTCGGGTTGGGGGCGACGAGCAGTACTTC.

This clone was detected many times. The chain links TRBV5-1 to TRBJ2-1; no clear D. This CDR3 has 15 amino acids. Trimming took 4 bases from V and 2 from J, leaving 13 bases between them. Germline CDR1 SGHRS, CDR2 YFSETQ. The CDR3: CASSLVGGPYNEQFF. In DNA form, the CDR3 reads TGCGCCAGCAGCCTGGTGGGCGGACCCTACAATGAGCAGTTCTTC.

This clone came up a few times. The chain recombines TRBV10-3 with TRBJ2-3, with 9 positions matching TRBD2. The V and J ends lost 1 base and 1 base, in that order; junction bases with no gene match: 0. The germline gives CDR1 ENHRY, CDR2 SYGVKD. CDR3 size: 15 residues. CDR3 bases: TGTGCCATCAGTGAGTGGACTAGCGGCACAGATACGCAGTATTTT. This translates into CAISEWTSGTDTQYF.

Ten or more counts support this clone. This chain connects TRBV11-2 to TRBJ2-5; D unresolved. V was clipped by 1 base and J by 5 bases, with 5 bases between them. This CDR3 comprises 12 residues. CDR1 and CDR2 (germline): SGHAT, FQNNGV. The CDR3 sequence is CASSLVRETQYF. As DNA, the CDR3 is TGTGCCAGCAGCTTAGTTCGCGAGACCCAGTACTTC.

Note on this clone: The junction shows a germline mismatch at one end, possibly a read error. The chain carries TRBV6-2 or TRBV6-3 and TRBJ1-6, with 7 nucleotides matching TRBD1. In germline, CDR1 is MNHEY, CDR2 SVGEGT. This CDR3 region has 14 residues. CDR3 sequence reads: CASREDRKNSTLHF. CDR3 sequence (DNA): TGTGCCAGCAGAGAGGACAGGAAAAATTCAACCCTCCACTTT.

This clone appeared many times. The CDR3 loop reads CASSSWDSGNTIYF. CDR3 coding DNA: TGTGCCAGCAGCTCCTGGGACTCTGGAAACACCATATATTTT. This rearrangement joins TRBV9 to TRBJ1-3; D gene uncertain. The V gene's germline CDR1 is SGDLS and CDR2 YYNGEE. V was cut by 4 bases and J by 0 bases, with 8 bases left in between. The CDR3 runs 14 residues.

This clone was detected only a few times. The CDR3 sequence: CASSSRGSYNEQFF. The CDR3 DNA reads as TGTGCCAGCAGTTCTCGCGGTTCCTACAATGAGCAGTTCTTC. This chain joins TRBV27 and TRBJ2-1; D gene ambiguous. The CDR3 consists of 14 residues. CDR1 and CDR2 from the germline V gene are MNHEY and SMNVEV (reference sequence). V was shortened by 4 bases and J by 1 base, with 8 bases between the two germline ends.

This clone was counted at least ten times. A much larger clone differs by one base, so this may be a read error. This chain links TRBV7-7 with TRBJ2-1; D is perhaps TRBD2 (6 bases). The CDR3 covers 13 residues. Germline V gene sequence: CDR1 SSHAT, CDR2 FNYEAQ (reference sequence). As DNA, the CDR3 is TGTGCTAGCGGCTCGGGCAGAGACAATGAGCAGTTCTTC. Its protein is CASGSGRDNEQFF. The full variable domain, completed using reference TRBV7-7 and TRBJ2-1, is GAGVSQSPRYKVTKRGQDVTLRCDPISSHATLYWYQQALGQGPEFLTYFNYEAQPDKSGLPSDRFSAERPEGSISTLTIQRTEQRDSAMYRCASGSGRDNEQFFGPGTRLTVL.

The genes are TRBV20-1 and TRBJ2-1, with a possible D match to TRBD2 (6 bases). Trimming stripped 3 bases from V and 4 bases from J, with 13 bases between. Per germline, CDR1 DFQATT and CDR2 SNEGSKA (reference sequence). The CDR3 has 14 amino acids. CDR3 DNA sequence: TGCAGTGCTAGCGGGAGATTTGCTTACAATGAGCAGTTCTTC. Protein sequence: CSASGRFAYNEQFF.

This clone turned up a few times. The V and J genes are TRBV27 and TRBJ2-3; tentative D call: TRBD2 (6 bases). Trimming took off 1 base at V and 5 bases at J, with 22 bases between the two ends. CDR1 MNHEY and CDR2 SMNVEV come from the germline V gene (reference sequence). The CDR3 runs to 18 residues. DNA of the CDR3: TGTGCCAGCAGTTTATACGGGCTCGCACTAGCTGGTTTAGATACGCAGTATTTT. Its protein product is CASSLYGLALAGLDTQYF.

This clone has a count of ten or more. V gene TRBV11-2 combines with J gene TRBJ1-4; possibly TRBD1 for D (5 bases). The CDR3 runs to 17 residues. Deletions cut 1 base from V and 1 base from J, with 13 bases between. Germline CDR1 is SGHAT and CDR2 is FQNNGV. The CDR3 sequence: CASSLGGSGRTNEKLFF. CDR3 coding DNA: TGTGCCAGCAGCTTAGGGGGGTCCGGACGAACTAATGAAAAACTGTTTTTT.

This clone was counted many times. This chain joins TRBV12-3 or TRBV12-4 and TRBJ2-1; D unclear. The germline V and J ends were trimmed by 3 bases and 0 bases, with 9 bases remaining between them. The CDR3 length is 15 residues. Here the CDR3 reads CASSLGRSSYNEQFF. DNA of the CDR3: TGTGCCAGCAGTTTGGGCAGAAGCTCCTACAATGAGCAGTTCTTC.

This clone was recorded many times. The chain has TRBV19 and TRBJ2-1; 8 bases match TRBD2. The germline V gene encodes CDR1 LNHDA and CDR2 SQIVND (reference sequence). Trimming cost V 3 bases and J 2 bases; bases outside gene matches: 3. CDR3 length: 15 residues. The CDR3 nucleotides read TGTGCCAGTAGTATGCTCGGGAGGGCCTACAATGAGCAGTTCTTC. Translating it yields CASSMLGRAYNEQFF.